Shown below are 21 T cell receptor beta chains from a single sample sequenced in a study of blood T cell repertoires in COVID-19. TCRdb keeps only in-frame clones here, not all; method: immunoSEQ multiplex PCR. This table holds about 180,000 clones, about three quarters found once. The sequenced material came from peripheral blood. All receptors come from a woman older than 75 with COVID-19, enrolled during active disease.

This chain joins TRBV6-2 or TRBV6-3 and TRBJ1-2, with D hard to call. V was clipped by 2 bases and J by 8 bases, with 12 bases between them. Germline CDR1 is MNHEY and CDR2 is SVGEGT. This CDR3 spans 13 amino acids. This CDR3 reads CASSYLAVEGYTF. The CDR3 DNA is TGTGCCAGCAGTTACCTAGCGGTGGAGGGCTACACCTTC.

The chain is built from TRBV5-8 and TRBJ2-2; 14 positions match TRBD2. With 6 bases clipped from V and 4 bases from J, the junction kept 14 bases outside the gene matches. The CDR3 is made up of 19 amino acids. Germline V lookup: CDR1 SGHTS, CDR2 YDEGEE. CDR3 nucleotides: TGTGCCAGCACCCGATTTCCGGGACTAGCGGGAGAGGTCACCGGGGAGCTGTTTTTT. Amino acid sequence: CASTRFPGLAGEVTGELFF.

The gene calls are TRBV5-1 and TRBJ2-7; perhaps TRBD1 as D (6 bases). The germline gives CDR1 SGHRS, CDR2 YFSETQ. This CDR3 spans 14 amino acids. Trimming removed 3 bases at V and 1 base at J, with 11 bases between. CDR3 region: CASSSSTGSYEQYF. CDR3 coding DNA: TGCGCCAGCAGCTCCTCGACAGGTTCCTACGAGCAGTACTTC.

This chain connects TRBV12-3 or TRBV12-4 to TRBJ2-7; no definite D call. This CDR3 comprises 13 residues. The V and J ends lost 6 bases and 4 bases respectively, with 13 bases between them. The CDR3 reads CASSLRSPYEQYF. For the CDR3, the DNA is TGTGCCAGCAGCCTTCGTTCCCCTTACGAGCAGTACTTC.

This chain joins TRBV6-5 and TRBJ2-5; weak D call: TRBD2 (5 bases). The V end was cut by 6 bases, the J end by 2 bases, with 13 bases between. The CDR3 is 14 residues long. Germline V lookup: CDR1 MNHEY, CDR2 SVGAGI. CDR3 residues: CASRGRKAQETQYF. The DNA of the CDR3 is TGTGCCAGCAGAGGGAGAAAGGCGCAAGAGACCCAGTACTTC.

V and J are TRBV18 and TRBJ1-1; D uncertain. V was clipped by 4 bases and J by 0 bases, with 6 bases between them. The germline V gene has CDR1 KGHSH and CDR2 LQKENI. The CDR3 is 13 residues long. The CDR3 DNA sequence: TGTGCCAGCTCACTGGCCATGAACACTGAAGCTTTCTTT. This encodes CASSLAMNTEAFF.

The chain has TRBV5-1 and TRBJ2-7; 9 positions match TRBD2. Germline loops: CDR1 SGHRS, CDR2 YFSETQ. V lost 0 bases to trimming and J lost 0 bases; unmatched junction nucleotides: 4. This CDR3 comprises 16 residues. The CDR3 reads CASSLDSGRSSYEQYF. The CDR3 region has the DNA TGCGCCAGCAGCTTGGATAGCGGGAGAAGCTCCTACGAGCAGTACTTC. Combining the CDR3 with reference TRBV5-1 and TRBJ2-7 gives the whole variable domain KAGVTQTPRYLIKTRGQQVTLSCSPISGHRSVSWYQQTPGQGLQFLFEYFSETQRNKGNFPGRFSGRQFSNSRSEMNVSTLELGDSALYLCASSLDSGRSSYEQYFGPGTRLTVT.

V usage is TRBV7-9 and J usage is TRBJ2-5; a possible D gene is TRBD1 (6 bases). The CDR3 runs 16 residues. V dropped 5 bases and J dropped 2 bases, with 18 bases sitting between them. Germline V gene lookup returns CDR1 SEHNR and CDR2 FQNEAQ (reference sequence). The CDR3 sequence is CASSRFQGPTQETQYF. CDR3 coding DNA: TGTGCCAGCAGCCGGTTTCAGGGGCCCACACAAGAGACCCAGTACTTC.

The chain uses TRBV5-4 and TRBJ2-1; 13 positions match TRBD2. Germline CDR1 and CDR2: SGHNT and YYREEE (reference sequence). J lost 9 bases, V lost 4 bases, and 10 bases had no gene match. The CDR3 sequence is 16 residues long. CDR3: CASSPTSGRRGGEQFF. In DNA, the CDR3 is TGTGCCAGCAGCCCGACTAGCGGGAGGAGGGGGGGTGAGCAGTTCTTC.

V and J are TRBV3-1 (or the pseudogene TRBV3-2) and TRBJ2-7, with 9 positions matching TRBD2. The length of the CDR3 is 15 residues. Losses at the gene ends were 3 bases for V and 7 bases for J; bases not matched to a gene: 10. CDR1 and CDR2 from the germline V gene are LGHDT and YNNKEL (reference sequence). CDR3 DNA: TGTGCCAGCAGCCATATAGCGGGGGCCTGGTTTGAGCAGTACTTC. It is translated as CASSHIAGAWFEQYF.

The V and J genes are TRBV10-3 and TRBJ2-3, with 8 bases that match TRBD1. V shed 0 bases, J shed 0 bases, and the junction held 5 bases outside the gene matches. CDR1 and CDR2 (germline): ENHRY, SYGVKD. This CDR3 contains 17 residues. CDR3 loop: CAISESIGTGSTDTQYF. The DNA of the CDR3 is TGTGCCATCAGTGAGTCGATAGGGACAGGAAGCACAGATACGCAGTATTTT.

The chain is built from TRBV24-1 and TRBJ1-2; 7 bases map to TRBD1. Germline-derived CDR1 and CDR2 are KGHDR and SFDVKD. Trimming took 3 bases from V and 4 from J; bases not matched to a gene: 4. This CDR3 is 14 amino acids long. The CDR3 DNA sequence: TGTGCCACCAGTGATCCCGGGACAGTCTATGGCTACACCTTC. Translated: CATSDPGTVYGYTF.

This clone came up once. The J gene is TRBJ2-7, the V gene TRBV15; TRBD2 is a possible D gene (6 bases). This CDR3 is built from 20 residues. The germline gives CDR1 LNHNV, CDR2 YYDKDF (reference sequence). V lost 0 bases and J 2 bases, leaving 26 bases between the germline ends. The CDR3: CATSRDFGVSAGRKTYEQYF. DNA of the CDR3: TGTGCCACCAGCAGAGATTTCGGGGTTTCGGCGGGACGGAAGACCTACGAGCAGTACTTC.

The J gene is TRBJ2-7, the V gene TRBV23-1; 8 nucleotides agree with TRBD2. TRBV23-1 is filed as an ORF, its function uncertain. This CDR3 is built from 14 residues. With 7 bases clipped from V and 0 bases from J, the junction kept 5 bases outside the gene matches. The CDR3 spells CASMGGGRSYEQYF. The CDR3 nucleotides are TGCGCCAGCATGGGCGGGGGGCGCTCCTACGAGCAGTACTTC.

This chain connects TRBV7-6 to TRBJ2-7, with D uncertain. The length of the CDR3 is 11 residues. The V gene's germline CDR1 is SGHVS and CDR2 FNYEAQ. V shed 5 bases and J shed 5 bases, with 7 bases lying between them. The DNA of the CDR3 is TGTGCCAGCAGCCCTCGCGACGAGCAGTACTTC. Its protein is CASSPRDEQYF.

The chain combines TRBV5-8 with TRBJ1-5; D gene unclear. The CDR3 spans 15 residues. Germline loops: CDR1 SGHTS, CDR2 YDEGEE. V lost 5 bases to trimming and J lost 0 bases, with 12 bases between them. CDR3 sequence reads: CASRAELDSNQPQHF. CDR3 coding DNA: TGTGCCAGCAGGGCGGAGTTAGATAGCAATCAGCCCCAGCATTTT.

This clone showed up just a few times. The DNA for the CDR3 is TGTGCCAGCACCCCTTCACTCCGGACAGGGGGATCTACGGCTTTCTTT. Residues: CASTPSLRTGGSTAFF. The gene calls are TRBV7-9 and TRBJ1-1; 10 positions agree with TRBD1. Germline trimming cut 7 bases from V and 11 bases from J; bases unmatched to any gene: 19. Germline-derived CDR1 and CDR2 are SEHNR and FQNEAQ (reference sequence). The CDR3 runs 16 residues.

V gene TRBV18 combines with J gene TRBJ2-7, with 9 nucleotides matching TRBD1. The CDR3 loop spans 16 amino acids. Germline trimming cut 3 bases from V and 4 bases from J; bases unmatched to any gene: 10. CDR1 and CDR2 from the germline V gene are KGHSH and LQKENI. Written as DNA, the CDR3 is TGTGCCAGCTCACCTTCATCGGGACAGGGTCGGTACGAGCAGTACTTC. This encodes CASSPSSGQGRYEQYF. Drawing the rest from reference TRBV18 and TRBJ2-7, the complete variable domain is NAGVMQNPRHLVRRRGQEARLRCSPMKGHSHVYWYRQLPEEGLKFMVYLQKENIIDESGMPKERFSAEFPKEGPSILRIQQVVRGDSAAYFCASSPSSGQGRYEQYFGPGTRLTVT.

The chain employs TRBV29-1 and TRBJ1-4; 9 bases are a match to TRBD1. Per the germline V gene, CDR1 is SQVTM and CDR2 is ANQGSEA. V was pared by 7 bases and J by 1 base, with 7 bases of the junction left unmatched. The CDR3 extends over 15 amino acids. CDR3 in amino acids: CSGGQGLVTNEKLFF. For the CDR3, the DNA is TGCAGCGGAGGACAGGGGTTAGTAACTAATGAAAAACTGTTTTTT.

The rearrangement uses TRBV7-9 and TRBJ1-3; D may be TRBD1 (5 bases). V was clipped by 0 bases and J by 3 bases, with 6 bases between them. The length of the CDR3 is 14 residues. The V gene's germline CDR1 is SEHNR and CDR2 FQNEAQ (reference sequence). The CDR3 region is CASSLAGVGNTIYF. The DNA of the CDR3 is TGTGCCAGCAGCTTAGCAGGGGTTGGAAACACCATATATTTT.

The sample holds a few counts of this clone. The chain links TRBV7-9 to TRBJ1-2; D perhaps matches TRBD1 (6 bases). Germline CDR1 and CDR2: SEHNR and FQNEAQ (reference sequence). This CDR3 comprises 13 residues. V was clipped by 3 bases and J by 6 bases, with 11 bases between them. The chain's CDR3 is CASSFRGYDGYTF. Written as DNA, the CDR3 is TGTGCCAGCAGCTTCAGGGGATATGATGGCTACACCTTC.